A selection of T cell receptor beta chains follows, all from one sample in a study of CD8 T cells in Susac syndrome. Using its own MiXCR run on the immunoSEQ multiplex PCR reads, TCRdb lists one record per CDR3 protein. The sample has about 130,000 distinct CDR3 sequences; just under 95% are singletons. Specimen: CD4+ T cells from PBMCs. These receptors came from a human donor in good health. The CDR3 runs from the conserved cysteine through the conserved F or W. The D gene is left open where the match is weak. For some rows the clone size is stated as once, few or many, or as a class when expanded; others skip it.

D,V,size,J,CDR3
NA,TRBV4-1,NA,TRBJ1-6,CASSPGQQSSYNSPLHF
NA,TRBV21-1,NA,TRBJ1-1,CASSTHRIMNTEAFF
NA,TRBV11-2,NA,TRBJ1-1,CASSLIADTEAFF
NA,TRBV18,once,TRBJ1-1,CASSPPTWQGLGVPEAFF
TRBD2,TRBV4-3,once,TRBJ2-3,CASSQALQLAGSTDTQYF
TRBD1,TRBV29-1,NA,TRBJ1-4,CSGYRGDTEKLFF
NA,TRBV29-1,NA,TRBJ2-4,CSVVTPDGIQYF
NA,TRBV10-3,NA,TRBJ2-2,CAISGSTGELFF
NA,TRBV6-2/TRBV6-3,once,TRBJ1-1,CASSYSPPNTEAFF
NA,TRBV20-1,NA,TRBJ1-2,CSATRDGYGYTF
NA,TRBV9,NA,TRBJ2-2,CASSVAARQNTGELFF
NA,TRBV27,NA,TRBJ1-5,CASSGTENQPQHF
NA,TRBV6-1,NA,TRBJ2-3,CASNPPDSSTTDTQYF
NA,TRBV7-2,NA,TRBJ1-2,CASRPQGTYGYTF
TRBD1,TRBV4-1,once,TRBJ2-6,CASSQPGTGTNVLTF
NA,TRBV4-3,NA,TRBJ2-3,CASHPGDSTDTQYF
TRBD1,TRBV20-1,NA,TRBJ2-7,CSASPTGGVQYF
NA,TRBV5-1,NA,TRBJ1-4,CASRDRGGTNEKLFF
NA,TRBV18,NA,TRBJ1-5,CASSPKGGEQPQHF
TRBD1,TRBV12-3/TRBV12-4,NA,TRBJ2-5,CASSLRTGGETQYF
NA,TRBV18,NA,TRBJ2-5,CASSPKGQTFQETQYF
NA,TRBV29-1,NA,TRBJ1-2,CSVEALGFGYTF
TRBD2,TRBV7-2,few,TRBJ2-3,CASSSSGISTDTQYF
NA,TRBV29-1,NA,TRBJ1-1,CSVGRQRNTEAFF
NA,TRBV5-1,NA,TRBJ2-1,CASSYPTEGTDSYNEQFF